The sequence of this T cell receptor (beta chain) was determined in a study of tumor-infiltrating lymphocytes in primary liver carcinoma. Study-level results: Against blood, tumors held a significantly higher top-250-clone fraction (p = 0.039).

A constant-region primer primed TCR beta cDNA synthesis from 450 to 550 ng of total RNA. Employing slightly modified ARM-PCR, three nested multiplex PCR rounds were run, and these gave rise to the TCR beta libraries. Primers for the first two PCR rounds were TRBV1-TRBV30 forward primers and a C-beta reverse primer (about 10 cycles per round). TCRdb re-called the multiplex PCR reads with MiXCR, one entry per CDR3 protein. The sample carries more than 20,000 distinct CDR3 sequences, almost 80% recorded once. On this clonotype: Its cognate antigen is unknown.

Unsorted bulk tissue, about 18-31 mg of it, served as the source for co-extraction of RNA and DNA. Five separate regions were sampled from each tumor. This CDR3 is built from 13 residues. Deletions cut 7 bases from V and 9 bases from J, with 19 bases between. Germline CDR1 reads SQVTM; CDR2 reads ANQGSEA. The chain couples TRBV29-1 to TRBJ2-1; D possibly matches TRBD1 or TRBD2 (5 bases each). This TCR was recovered from a woman in her thirties with primary liver carcinoma and hepatitis B virus infection. Sequenced material: liver tumor tissue from sampling region 1. Subset: tumor region T1, superior pole. This chain's CDR3 is CSDRGVGESEQFF. CDR3 coding DNA: TGCAGCGACCGTGGGGTGGGGGAGAGTGAGCAGTTCTTC.